The subject of this entry is one T cell receptor (beta chain). Mouse names are used for the genes. The read ends 1 residue before the CDR3 terminus; that terminus is restored from the germline J gene. The data were taken from a study of tissue T cells after allogeneic stem cell transplantation. V trimming: 7 bases; J trimming: 3 bases; junction bases outside the gene matches: 3. The germline V gene encodes CDR1 MNHDT and CDR2 YYDKIL. The CDR3 has 14 amino acids. Assay: immunoSEQ multiplex PCR; the TCRdb copy retains only in-frame clones and omits some. The sample includes about 48,000 clones, around 73% seen only once; the top ten take less than 0.85%.

This receptor was identified in a pool of C57BL/6 mice in good health. Sequencing input: sorted cells pooled from one or two spleens. The chain couples TRBV17 to TRBJ2-1; TRBD2 agrees at 10 bases. The sequenced part of the CDR3 DNA is TGTGCTAGCACAAACTGGGGGGGCTATGCTGAGCAGTTC. Its protein is CASTNWGGYAEQF. The CDR3 in full is CASTNWGGYAEQFF.